This T cell receptor beta chain is drawn from a study of blood T cells in healthy people across ages. Primers used in a second PCR of about 7 to 12 cycles were a sample-barcoded 5' primer and a J-beta primer mix. TCRdb redid the calling of the 5' RACE reads with MiXCR, one entry per CDR3 protein. The sample lists fewer than 650,000 distinct CDR3 sequences, approximately 26% seen once, with about 3.3% in the top ten. This CDR3 has 14 residues. Germline V gene sequence: CDR1 SGDLS, CDR2 YYNGEE. Trimming took 0 bases from V and 6 from J; bases not matched to a gene: 3. These data are also associated with another study on T cells of mothers and their children.

V gene TRBV9 combines with J gene TRBJ2-1, with TRBD2 matching over 7 bases. The source is a boy aged 2 to 9 in good health. The sequenced sample consisted of blood. CDR3 sequence (DNA): TGTGCCAGCAGCGTAGGCGGGAGTGGCAATGAGCAGTTCTTC. Its translation: CASSVGGSGNEQFF.